This T cell receptor beta chain emerged from a study of tumor-infiltrating lymphocytes in primary liver carcinoma. Study-wide points: Tumor samples exhibited a significantly greater top-250-clone fraction than blood samples (p = 0.039).

A constant-region primer served to make TCR beta cDNA from roughly 540 ng total RNA. Libraries for TCR beta were built through three nested multiplex PCR rounds, which together made up a slightly modified ARM-PCR procedure. Amplification in the first two PCR rounds was performed using TRBV1-TRBV30 forward primers and a C-beta reverse primer for approximately 10 cycles each. TCRdb re-called the multiplex PCR reads with MiXCR, one entry per CDR3 protein. The sample lists about 200,000 distinct CDR3 sequences; less than 70% were seen once. Notes on this clonotype: As yet, its antigen is unknown.

CDR3 length equals 12 residues. Trimming cost V 1 base and J 3 bases, with 6 bases left between them. Germline V gene sequence: CDR1 DFQATT, CDR2 SNEGSKA (reference sequence). Blood RNA was derived from unsorted whole blood, and germline DNA was extracted too. The patients, who had chronic HBV infection, were treatment-naive (untreated). The specimen sequenced was peripheral blood. The sequence came from a woman aged 55-70 years with primary liver carcinoma and hepatitis B virus infection. The chain employs TRBV20-1 and TRBJ2-5; no firm D call. The CDR3: CSARAQKETQYF. CDR3 bases: TGCAGTGCTAGAGCCCAAAAAGAGACCCAGTACTTC.